What follows are 13 T cell receptor beta chains derived from one specimen sequenced in a study of metastatic and nonmetastatic thyroid tumors. TCRdb reanalyzed the PCR reads with MiXCR. The data hold approximately 70,000 clones, with 18% observed a single time. Among the patients, none had received any treatment before thyroid surgery. The sample comprised blood. These receptors all stem from a female donor with papillary thyroid cancer or a benign thyroid nodule (not recorded which). Some clones in this sample may be carry-over from other donors' samples.

This clone was seen repeatedly, ten times or more. Additional DNA sequences in this sample encode the identical CDR3. This chain joins TRBV20-1 and TRBJ2-3, with 11 bases identical to TRBD2. This CDR3 region has 15 residues. Trimming took 5 bases from V and 3 from J; bases not matched to a gene: 7. Germline loops: CDR1 DFQATT, CDR2 SNEGSKA (reference sequence). CDR3 amino acids: CSAYLAGGRTDTQYF. In DNA form, the CDR3 reads TGCAGTGCTTATCTAGCGGGAGGCAGGACAGATACGCAGTATTTT.

This clone was seen only a few times. The gene calls are TRBV5-1 and TRBJ2-7, with 9 nucleotides matching TRBD1. CDR3 length equals 15 residues. V dropped 0 bases and J dropped 3; count of bases not matched to a gene: 4. Germline V gives CDR1 SGHRS, CDR2 YFSETQ. CDR3 coding DNA: TGCGCCAGCAGCTTGGCTTGGACAGGGGACTACGAGCAGTACTTC. This codes for CASSLAWTGDYEQYF. Looking up the rest from reference TRBV5-1 and TRBJ2-7 gives the full variable domain: KAGVTQTPRYLIKTRGQQVTLSCSPISGHRSVSWYQQTPGQGLQFLFEYFSETQRNKGNFPGRFSGRQFSNSRSEMNVSTLELGDSALYLCASSLAWTGDYEQYFGPGTRLTVT.

This clone was seen only once. The rearrangement joins TRBV7-2 to TRBJ2-7; D remains unclear. The germline V and J ends were trimmed by 2 bases and 2 bases, with 10 bases remaining between them. The CDR3 extends over 14 amino acids. Germline CDR1 is SGHTA and CDR2 is FQGNSA. The CDR3 sequence: CASSLYLQTYEQYF. The CDR3 nucleotides are TGTGCCAGCAGCTTATACTTGCAGACCTACGAGCAGTACTTC.

This clone came up many times. The gene calls are TRBV30 and TRBJ2-7; the match to TRBD2 covers 14 bases. The V gene end was trimmed by 5 bases and the J gene end by 3 bases; junction bases not matched to a gene: 12. Germline assignment: CDR1 GTSNPN and CDR2 SVGIG (reference sequence). The CDR3 runs to 17 residues. The CDR3 DNA reads TGTGCCTGGCACTACGGGACTAGCGGGAGTGTGGTCTACGAGCAGTACTTC. Translation: CAWHYGTSGSVVYEQYF.

This clone has only a few counts. The rearrangement joins TRBV15 to TRBJ1-3, with a weak D call TRBD1 (5 bases). CDR1 LNHNV and CDR2 YYDKDF come from the germline V gene (reference sequence). The CDR3 runs 16 residues. Between the trimmed V and J ends, which lost 3 bases and 4 bases, there was a span of 16 bases. The CDR3, as DNA: TGTGCCACCAGCAGTTTCTTAGACAGTGAAGGAAACACCATATATTTT. Its protein product is CATSSFLDSEGNTIYF.

This clone was seen ten or more times. The CDR3: CASSLGPTSGSETQYF. DNA for the CDR3: TGCGCCAGCAGCTTAGGGCCAACTAGCGGGAGTGAGACCCAGTACTTC. The chain combines TRBV5-1 with TRBJ2-5; 11 bases are a match to TRBD2. The CDR3 extends over 16 amino acids. Germline trimming cut 2 bases from V and 5 bases from J; bases unmatched to any gene: 8. Germline CDR1 SGHRS, CDR2 YFSETQ. The entire variable domain, with the rest obtained from reference TRBV5-1 and TRBJ2-5, is as follows: KAGVTQTPRYLIKTRGQQVTLSCSPISGHRSVSWYQQTPGQGLQFLFEYFSETQRNKGNFPGRFSGRQFSNSRSEMNVSTLELGDSALYLCASSLGPTSGSETQYFGPGTRLLVL.

This clone occurred many times. The V call is TRBV20-1, the J call TRBJ2-7; 9 bases are a match to TRBD2. J lost 2 bases, V lost 1 base, and 9 bases had no gene match. The CDR3 extends over 16 amino acids. Germline V CDR1 and CDR2: DFQATT, SNEGSKA (reference sequence). In DNA, the CDR3 is TGCAGTGCTAGAGGACTAGCGGCCGTCCGAACCTACGAGCAGTACTTC. It yields the protein CSARGLAAVRTYEQYF.

This clone was seen at least ten times. The V call is TRBV11-1, the J call TRBJ2-7; D uncertain. Germline CDR1 reads SGHAT; CDR2 reads FQDESV (reference sequence). V was pared by 5 bases and J by 0 bases, with 14 bases between. The CDR3 loop spans 15 amino acids. The CDR3 reads CASSPLIGASYEQYF. In DNA, the CDR3 is TGTGCCAGCAGCCCCTTGATAGGCGCCTCCTACGAGCAGTACTTC.

Many counts were recorded for this clone. This sequence joins TRBV7-8 and TRBJ2-3; D is unclear. CDR3 length: 13 residues. Germline CDR1 is SGHVS and CDR2 is FQNEAQ. Deletions cut 6 bases from V and 0 bases from J, with 7 bases between. The DNA of the CDR3 is TGTGCCAGCAGAATAGACAGCACAGATACGCAGTATTTT. Translation: CASRIDSTDTQYF. Full variable domain (missing parts from reference TRBV7-8 and TRBJ2-3): GAGVSQSPRYKVAKRGQDVALRCDPISGHVSLFWYQQALGQGPEFLTYFQNEAQLDKSGLPSDRFFAERPEGSVSTLKIQRTQQEDSAVYLCASRIDSTDTQYFGPGTRLTVL.

Concerning this clone itself: A much larger clone lies one base from this, so it may be a read error. The sample carries other DNA sequences with the same CDR3. This chain uses TRBV7-3 with TRBJ1-2; weak D call: TRBD1 (5 bases). Trimming pared 5 bases from V and 5 bases from J, leaving 15 bases between. Germline V gives CDR1 SGHTA, CDR2 FQGTGA. This CDR3 region has 14 residues. CDR3 residues: CASSLDTGGYGYTF. In DNA form, the CDR3 reads TGTGCCAGCAGCCTGGACACGGGGGGTTATGGCTACACCTTC. The whole variable domain, filled in from reference TRBV7-3 and TRBJ1-2, reads GAGVSQTPSNKVTEKGKYVELRCDPISGHTALYWYRQSLGQGPEFLIYFQGTGAADDSGLPNDRFFAVRPEGSVSTLKIQRTERGDSAVYLCASSLDTGGYGYTFGSGTRLTVV.

Remarks on this clone: Its ends do not fully match the called genes, so a read error is possible. The chain carries TRBV7-8 and TRBJ2-7; 13 bases are shared with TRBD2. The CDR3 sequence is 18 residues long. Germline V gives CDR1 SGHVS, CDR2 FQNEAQ. The DNA for the CDR3 is TGTGCCAGCAGCTCCGGGACTAGCGGGATTCGAGTAGCCTACGATCAGTACTTC. As protein: CASSSGTSGIRVAYDQYF. Variable domain in full (rest from reference TRBV7-8 and TRBJ2-7): GAGVSQSPRYKVAKRGQDVALRCDPISGHVSLFWYQQALGQGPEFLTYFQNEAQLDKSGLPSDRFFAERPEGSVSTLKIQRTQQEDSAVYLCASSSGTSGIRVAYDQYFGPGTRLTVT.

This clone occurred many times. The V gene is TRBV28, the J gene TRBJ2-7; D remains ambiguous. Germline CDR1 MDHEN, CDR2 SYDVKM. The CDR3 has 12 residues. V was pared by 5 bases and J by 3 bases, with 8 bases between. For the CDR3, the DNA is TGTGCCAGCAGTACGGACGGCTACGAGCAGTACTTC. Its protein product is CASSTDGYEQYF.

The chain uses TRBV20-1 and TRBJ2-7; D not certain. Germline loops: CDR1 DFQATT, CDR2 SNEGSKA (reference sequence). The CDR3 consists of 12 residues. V lost 6 bases and J lost 2, with 11 bases in between. In nucleotides, the CDR3 is TGCAGTGCCGCGACAATTCCCTACGAGCAGTACTTC. It is translated as CSAATIPYEQYF.